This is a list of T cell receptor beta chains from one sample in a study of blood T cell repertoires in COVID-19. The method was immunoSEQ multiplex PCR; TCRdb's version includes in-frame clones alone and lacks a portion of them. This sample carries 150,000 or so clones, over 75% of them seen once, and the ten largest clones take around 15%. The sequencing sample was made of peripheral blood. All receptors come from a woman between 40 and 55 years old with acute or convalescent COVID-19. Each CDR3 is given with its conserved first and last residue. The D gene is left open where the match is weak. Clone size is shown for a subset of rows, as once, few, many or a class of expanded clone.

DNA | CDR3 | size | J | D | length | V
TGCGCCAGCAGTTTCCCAGGGTCTCGGGCTGAGCAGTTCTTC | CASSFPGSRAEQFF | . | TRBJ2-1 | . | 14 | TRBV5-1
TGTGCCAGCAGCGGTAGTTACACCGGGGAGCTGTTTTTT | CASSGSYTGELFF | . | TRBJ2-2 | . | 13 | TRBV9
TGTGCCAGCAGTGAAGTTTTGTGGGGCGGGAGGCCCAATGAGCAGTTCTTC | CASSEVLWGGRPNEQFF | . | TRBJ2-1 | TRBD2 | 17 | TRBV6-1
TGCGCCAGCAGCTTGCGACAGGGCAACACTGAAGCTTTCTTT | CASSLRQGNTEAFF | . | TRBJ1-1 | TRBD1 | 14 | TRBV5-1
TGTGCCACCAGGGACAGGGAAGGTTCACCCCTCCACTTT | CATRDREGSPLHF | . | TRBJ1-6 | TRBD1 | 13 | TRBV25-1
TGTGCCAGTAGTATCACAGCAGGGGTCAATCAGCCCCAGCATTTT | CASSITAGVNQPQHF | few | TRBJ1-5 | . | 15 | TRBV19
TGTGCCACCAGTGACCCTGGGACTAGCGGGTACAATGAGCAGTTCTTC | CATSDPGTSGYNEQFF | . | TRBJ2-1 | TRBD2 | 16 | TRBV24-1
TGTGCCAGCAGCTTGCTACGACAGGGGGCCAGCACAGATACGCAGTATTTT | CASSLLRQGASTDTQYF | . | TRBJ2-3 | TRBD1 | 17 | TRBV5-6
TGTGCCAGCAGCCTACAACCGCTAGCGGGGGGTGGCACCGGGGAGCTGTTTTTT | CASSLQPLAGGGTGELFF | . | TRBJ2-2 | TRBD2 | 18 | TRBV3-1/TRBV3-2
TGTGCCTCCTATTGGGGGGTTGGTGGCTACACCTTC | CASYWGVGGYTF | once | TRBJ1-2 | . | 12 | TRBV30
TGTGCCAGCAGCTTGGCCCTCCAGGTGACCAACCAGCATTTT | CASSLALQVTNQHF | . | TRBJ1-5 | . | 14 | TRBV5-6
TGTGCCTGGAGTGGTGGGACAGGCGGTGGCTACACCTTC | CAWSGGTGGGYTF | . | TRBJ1-2 | TRBD1 | 13 | TRBV30
TGTGCCAGCAGCCTTGGACTAGCGGCTTATGGGTATACGCAGTATTTT | CASSLGLAAYGYTQYF | . | TRBJ2-3 | TRBD2 | 16 | TRBV5-6
TGTGCCAGCAGAAGGCGGCCGGGTTACAATGAGCAGTTCTTC | CASRRRPGYNEQFF | . | TRBJ2-1 | . | 14 | TRBV6-5
TGTGCCAGCAGCCAAAGGAGGAGGGCCGTCGATGAGCAGTTCTTC | CASSQRRRAVDEQFF | . | TRBJ2-1 | . | 15 | TRBV14
TGTGCCAGCAGTTACTCGACTGGTACCTACAATGAGCAGTTCTTC | CASSYSTGTYNEQFF | . | TRBJ2-1 | . | 15 | TRBV6-5
TGTGCCAGCAGCGCGGGACTGAACAACCACTACGAGCAGTACTTC | CASSAGLNNHYEQYF | once | TRBJ2-7 | . | 15 | TRBV9
TGTGCCAGTGGAAGGGACAGGGACTACGAGCAGTACTTC | CASGRDRDYEQYF | . | TRBJ2-7 | TRBD1 | 13 | TRBV19
TGTGCCAGTACTTTATTACAGGGGACCGGGGAGCTGTTTTTT | CASTLLQGTGELFF | . | TRBJ2-2 | TRBD1 | 14 | TRBV19
TGTGCCAGCAGTTTATCTGGGCACGACTACAATGAGCAGTTCTTC | CASSLSGHDYNEQFF | . | TRBJ2-1 | . | 15 | TRBV28
TGTGCCAGCAGCGAAGGGACAGGGACAGATACGCAGTATTTT | CASSEGTGTDTQYF | . | TRBJ2-3 | TRBD1 | 14 | TRBV9
TGTGCCAGCAGTGAAGAGGGGACAGGGGGCACGCGACCCCTCCACTTT | CASSEEGTGGTRPLHF | . | TRBJ1-6 | TRBD1 | 16 | TRBV6-1
TGTGCCAGCAGCTTCAGGGCAGGTTACTACGAGCAGTACTTC | CASSFRAGYYEQYF | few | TRBJ2-7 | . | 14 | TRBV7-9
TGTGCCAGCAGCGTAGGACTAGCGGGAGGTGAGAACATTCAGTACTTC | CASSVGLAGGENIQYF | . | TRBJ2-4 | TRBD2 | 16 | TRBV9
TGCGCCAGCCAGGGGGCTTTAAGCTATGGCTACACCTTC | CASQGALSYGYTF | . | TRBJ1-2 | TRBD1 | 13 | TRBV5-1
TGTGCCAGTAGTCCCCGACAGGTACAAGAGACCCAGTACTTC | CASSPRQVQETQYF | once | TRBJ2-5 | . | 14 | TRBV19
TGTGCCAGCAGTTTTGGGACTAGGGGCACAGATACGCAGTATTTT | CASSFGTRGTDTQYF | . | TRBJ2-3 | TRBD2 | 15 | TRBV28
TGTGCCAGCAGTTACCTGGGACTATCTCAGAACAATGAGCAGTTCTTC | CASSYLGLSQNNEQFF | once | TRBJ2-1 | TRBD2 | 16 | TRBV6-5
TGTGCCAGCAGCCTCAGACTAGCGGGCCTCACAGATACGCAGTATTTT | CASSLRLAGLTDTQYF | . | TRBJ2-3 | TRBD2 | 16 | TRBV13
TGTGCCAGCACTAAAGGGAGCGTAAATGAGCAGTTCTTC | CASTKGSVNEQFF | once | TRBJ2-1 | . | 13 | TRBV6-5
TGTGCCCGACCGAACAGGCGAGTCGAATATGGCTACACCTTC | CARPNRRVEYGYTF | . | TRBJ1-2 | . | 14 | TRBV21-1
TGCAGCGTCTATAGACTAGCGGACCCGCCGGCCACAGATACGCAGTATTTT | CSVYRLADPPATDTQYF | . | TRBJ2-3 | TRBD2 | 17 | TRBV29-1
TGTGCCAGCAGCTCTAGCGGGGGACGCACAGATACGCAGTATTTT | CASSSSGGRTDTQYF | . | TRBJ2-3 | TRBD2 | 15 | TRBV7-2
TGTGCCAGCAGCCAGACCCCGGGACTAGCGGGAAACACCGGGGAGCTGTTTTTT | CASSQTPGLAGNTGELFF | few | TRBJ2-2 | TRBD2 | 18 | TRBV4-2
TGTGCCACCAGCAGAGAAGGTTCAGGGGCAGATACGCAGTATTTT | CATSREGSGADTQYF | . | TRBJ2-3 | . | 15 | TRBV15
TGCGCCAGCAGCTTGGAGGGCGGGGGGGTTGACGAGCAGTACTTC | CASSLEGGGVDEQYF | . | TRBJ2-7 | TRBD2 | 15 | TRBV5-1
TGCAGTGCTAGGGCCTCGTACGAGCAGTACTTC | CSARASYEQYF | . | TRBJ2-7 | . | 11 | TRBV20-1
TGTGCCACCAGTGGCAGGGGCCGGGATTACTCCTACGAGCAGTACTTC | CATSGRGRDYSYEQYF | . | TRBJ2-7 | . | 16 | TRBV24-1
TGTGCCACTGAAACGGGACAACGTAGCTACACCTTC | CATETGQRSYTF | . | TRBJ1-2 | . | 12 | TRBV19
TGTGCCAGCAGCAGGGGACAGACGAACACCGGGGAGCTGTTTTTT | CASSRGQTNTGELFF | . | TRBJ2-2 | TRBD1 | 15 | TRBV5-4
TGTGCCAGCAAGGGGGGACAGAAGAACACCGGGGAGCTGTTTTTT | CASKGGQKNTGELFF | . | TRBJ2-2 | . | 15 | TRBV2
TGTGCCAGTAGTACGGGACAGAAATCTGAAGCTTTCTTT | CASSTGQKSEAFF | . | TRBJ1-1 | TRBD1 | 13 | TRBV19
TGTGCCTGGAGTGTACCCCTCGGGGGGAATTCACCCCTCCACTTT | CAWSVPLGGNSPLHF | . | TRBJ1-6 | . | 15 | TRBV30
TGTGCCAGCAGCCGGACAGGGGGCGGAGAGACCCAGTACTTC | CASSRTGGGETQYF | . | TRBJ2-5 | TRBD1 | 14 | TRBV5-5
TGTGCCAGCAGCGTCCAGACAGAAAGCTCTGGAAACACCATATATTTT | CASSVQTESSGNTIYF | . | TRBJ1-3 | . | 16 | TRBV9
TGTGCCAGCACTTTTGGGGCGGCAGATACGCAGTATTTT | CASTFGAADTQYF | . | TRBJ2-3 | . | 13 | TRBV11-3
TGCGCCAGCTGCCGAACCGGACTAGCGGGATCCGGGGAGCTGTTTTTT | CASCRTGLAGSGELFF | . | TRBJ2-2 | TRBD2 | 16 | TRBV5-1
TGTGCCAGCAGTAATGGACAGGGTTTTTTCTACGAGCAGTACTTC | CASSNGQGFFYEQYF | . | TRBJ2-7 | TRBD1 | 15 | TRBV27
TGTGCCAGCAGTACGCGACTAGCGGGAGGCTACGAGCAGTACTTC | CASSTRLAGGYEQYF | . | TRBJ2-7 | TRBD2 | 15 | TRBV28
TGCGCCAGCAGCTTGGGTAGTGTCGTTGAGCAGTTCTTC | CASSLGSVVEQFF | . | TRBJ2-1 | . | 13 | TRBV5-1
TGTGCCAGCAGCTTAAGAACAGGGTTGGCGGAGACCCAGTACTTC | CASSLRTGLAETQYF | . | TRBJ2-5 | . | 15 | TRBV11-3
TGTGCCAGCAGTCTAAGGGGGACAGGGGGGGCCTACGAGCAGTACTTC | CASSLRGTGGAYEQYF | . | TRBJ2-7 | TRBD1 | 16 | TRBV27
TGTGCCAGTATCGGAGGGGTCACTGAAGCTTTCTTT | CASIGGVTEAFF | . | TRBJ1-1 | . | 12 | TRBV19
TGTGCCAGCAGCTTATCTTCCCAGAGCAATCAGCCCCAGCATTTT | CASSLSSQSNQPQHF | . | TRBJ1-5 | . | 15 | TRBV7-8
TGTGCCACCAGCCGGGGGGAGGTCCTTTCGAACACCGGGGAGCTGTTTTTT | CATSRGEVLSNTGELFF | . | TRBJ2-2 | TRBD2 | 17 | TRBV24-1